This T cell receptor (beta chain) was retrieved from a study of shared clonotypes between healthy human individuals. Study-wide results and limits: Clonotype sharing across a handful of donors was observed for 4% to 5.5% of naive CD4 clonotypes. Clonotype sharing among donors, it was expected, would be affected by sequencing depth.

Across several immunoSEQ plates, the genomic DNA of each subset was split evenly. Assay: immunoSEQ multiplex PCR; the TCRdb copy retains only in-frame clones and omits some. The table lists around 2,000,000 clones, less than 95% of them singletons. Trimming shortened V by 8 bases and J by 4 bases, and 8 bases separated the two germline ends. This CDR3 comprises 11 residues. Germline V CDR1 and CDR2: ENHRY, SYGVKD. Selected positively for CCR7 and CD45RO-negative, naive CD8 cells excluded terminally differentiated effector memory CD45RA+ cells. Adult Caucasians living in Nashville, Tennessee made up all of the donors. Note on this clone: Its antigen remains unknown.

The origin of this receptor is a man younger than 35 in good health. J is TRBJ1-1 and V is TRBV10-3, with D hard to call. Sample: naive CD8+ T cells sorted from blood. CDR3 in amino acids: CAIFTGTEAFF. DNA for the CDR3: TGTGCCATCTTTACCGGCACTGAAGCTTTCTTT.